Included here is one T cell receptor beta chain sequence, with context. This clone has more than one count but fewer than ten. The antigen this receptor binds is unknown. No much larger clone is present one base from it, and per-base qualities are unavailable. In total, 666 healthy bone marrow donors made up the cohort. All cohort members were sampled while nominally healthy, although unrecorded immune exposures were likely present. The donor tested CMV seronegative and was one of the 352 seronegative cohort members. A peripheral blood sample was collected from each donor, and TCR beta sequencing was performed on peripheral blood mononuclear cells. Genomic DNA extraction from the blood cell samples was performed with the Qiagen DNeasy Blood Extraction Kit. The entry originates in a study of cytomegalovirus exposure and HLA in healthy donors (dated by TCRdb to the late 2010s). Notes on the research overall: An earlier analysis of about 530 of the donors reported about 260 Gb of sequence data and approximately 120 million unique TCR beta sequences obtained from about 180 million T cells. The study profiled the T cell repertoires of hundreds of subjects by immunosequencing and related them to cytomegalovirus serostatus. The number of typed donors differed by locus: about 629-640 for A, B, C, DRB1 and DQB1; approximately 520 for DQA1; fewer than 610 for DPA1; and around 490 for DPB1. Across approximately 400 genotyped donors of the cohort, an average of about 240,000 unique TCR beta nucleotide sequences per donor were sequenced, and roughly 20% of those sequences were non-productive. A later genetic analysis used genome-wide SNP genotypes for about 60% of the roughly 700 donors, treating that subset as a discovery cohort. Rather than using new phenotypic data, the later analysis identified candidate immune exposures from TCR beta sequences and from how often those sequences occurred across donors. In a later analysis, previously published TCR beta repertoires from 550 to 750 donors were re-analyzed and high-resolution HLA genotyping was added so that TCR occurrence patterns could be studied. An earlier analysis of approximately 580 of the donors used high-throughput TCR beta sequencing to judge whether each TCR beta V gene segment behaved as functional or pseudogenic. The genetic ancestry cluster associated with self-reported Caucasian donors included about 81% of the roughly 400 genotyped donors. The study aimed to test whether signatures of past pathogen exposure could be identified by cataloging public T cell receptors. Donor age, sex, ethnicity and CMV serostatus were compiled together with the repertoire data. All discovery cohort repertoires had been generated on a single sequencing platform. Roughly five DR-DQ haplotypes were handled as single units for association and clustering because linkage in the cohort was strong. Both class I and class II loci were covered by HLA typing, at four-digit resolution. An early release covering 500 to 750 HLA-typed donors comprised approximately 300 gigabases of sequencing data and some 79 million unique TCR sequences. Along with the approximately 670-subject first cohort, a separate validation cohort of over a hundred different subjects was used. High-throughput TCR immunosequencing, statistical association of individual TCRs with disease status, and machine learning were combined to predict cytomegalovirus infection status. What the authors observed across the whole study: The classifier was reported to diagnose cytomegalovirus status with high specificity and sensitivity in both the original and validation cohorts. When HLA alleles, especially DR and DQ, strongly co-occurred, attributing TCR associations to individual alleles was difficult. Because the 87-base-pair reads could not distinguish some IMGT-functional V segments, including TRBV6-2 and TRBV6-3, those segments were excluded. A later analysis associated 15,000 to 20,000 TCR beta sequences with specific HLA alleles at a false discovery rate of 0.05. A total of 150 to 200 TCR beta chains were listed by the study as associated with cytomegalovirus. In a later analysis, the rate of TCR association differed among HLA loci, with DRB1 alleles having the most associated TCRs and HLA-C alleles having the fewest. In a later genetic analysis, a missense DCLRE1C variant was associated with V-gene and J-gene trimming of TCR beta chains, and the association was replicated in an independent cohort. In vitro tests confirmed that a few of the cytomegalovirus-associated TCR beta chains recognize cytomegalovirus antigens. Most TCR sequences were seen in very few donors, while some public TCRs were found in many individuals. A later genetic analysis reported fewer N-insertions in productive TCRs among donors in an Asian-associated ancestry cluster than the roughly 720-donor mean. The only immune exposure information available for the cohort was CMV serostatus. Because counts were too low, some 16 rarely observed V segments, including chromosome 9 orphons, were excluded from the earlier analysis of 500 to 700 of the donors. A further reported finding was that TCR beta sequences accurately predicted the HLA-A and HLA-B alleles for most subjects in the first cohort. According to the authors, the approach could potentially be generalized to other disease states and immunological phenotypes. An earlier analysis of 587 of the donors showed that most TCR beta V segments appeared in productive rearrangements either about 87% or about 30% of the time, which broadly matched IMGT annotations. Because HLA typing was missing for some donors at each locus, association tests included only the typed subset. Roughly uniform sequencing depth across donors was assumed in presence/absence analyses, although this assumption may not hold. Linkage disequilibrium might explain the correlated functional status among segregating V segments, but an unknown experimental factor could not be excluded. According to a later analysis, parvovirus B19, influenza, CMV and Epstein-Barr virus appeared linked to several top co-occurrence clusters. The cohort was sequenced for TCR beta chains only, and without alpha or paired-chain data the features that could be detected were limited. Most CMV-associated TCR beta chains appeared to be HLA-restricted in a later analysis, and the HLA associations seemed to be driven largely by CMV exposure. In a later analysis, HLA-associated TCR beta chains showed more clonal expansion and lower generation probabilities than non-associated chains that were equally common. The sequencing pipeline was judged likely to have produced a cluster of highly shared sequence variants as a technical artifact.

To prepare the library, the immunoSEQ multiplex PCR assay was applied. A mixture of 60 forward primers for TCR Vbeta segments and 13 reverse primers for TCR Jbeta segments was used in the multiplex PCR. Amplification of the CDR3 region of rearranged TCR beta genes was performed with a multiplex PCR assay on genomic DNA. On the Illumina HiSeq System, the amplified TCR beta libraries were sequenced as 87-base-pair reads. The original methods were these. A later analysis counted 65 million to 90 million unique TCR beta chains across the 666 repertoires, and 9 million to 14 million of these chains were shared by at least two donors. To remove PCR and sequencing errors, raw reads were error-corrected and collapsed into unique sequences using a nearest-neighbor algorithm that merged closely related sequences. To assign V, D and J gene segments, CDR3 sequences were aligned to IMGT reference sequences. Each retained sequence needed at least a six-nucleotide match to both a V gene segment and a J gene segment. Rearrangements were classified as productive when the CDR3 lacked stop codons and remained in frame with V and J, and all other rearrangements were classified as non-productive. Following IMGT convention, CDR3 was defined as the stretch from the second conserved V-encoded cysteine up to the conserved J-encoded phenylalanine. In an earlier analysis of roughly 610 of the donors, sequences lacking an unambiguous match to a single V gene segment were excluded. An earlier analysis of a few hundred of the donors classified V segments as functional when productive rearrangements were above 56.7% and as segregating when the standard deviation between donors was above 5%. A statistical classification framework was built for diagnosing cytomegalovirus status from the catalog of TCR beta chain sequences. In a later analysis, TCR nucleotide sequences were compared against IMGT/GENE-DB human TR gene sequences so that V and J genes could be assigned. In a later analysis, CDR3 sequences and most-parsimonious VDJ recombination scenarios were assigned using the TCRdist pipeline. In a later analysis, every TCR beta chain was defined by the combination of its CDR3 amino acid sequence and its V-gene family, and reads without a unique V-gene family were dropped. In a later analysis, some 600 highly shared, low-generation-probability nucleotide sequences were removed to address suspected cross-contamination and a sequencing artifact. In a later analysis, a clonal expansion index for each public chain was calculated from normalized within-repertoire ranks of inferred template counts. In a later analysis, generation probabilities were computed with a VDJ recombination model fitted to out-of-frame rearrangements, and the resulting probabilities were checked against IGoR. In a later analysis, hypergeometric tests were used to score TCR-TCR, TCR-HLA and TCR-CMV co-occurrence, with a repertoire-size bias correction applied to TCR pairs. In a later analysis, false discovery rates were estimated by permuting HLA or CMV assignments 20 times. In a later analysis, co-occurring TCRs were grouped with DBSCAN, and TCRdist sequence similarity was added when clustering was performed within HLA-allele-positive subsets. Repertoires with fewer than 30,000 or more than 120,000 public chains were left out of co-occurrence clustering, as were about 5 repertoires with anomalous nucleotide sharing. The source is immuneACCESS, and TCRdb retained only in-frame sequences with V and J called. Part of the clones is not carried over; for the studies checked, unresolved V genes explain less than half of this, and the remainder is unexplained. Clone size and the V and J calls come from that table; the DNA yielded D and trimming. The table for this sample lists about 210,000 clones; roughly 87% of them were counted only once. The ten biggest clones cover around 0.99% of the sample.

From its cysteine to its phenylalanine, the CDR3 spans 15 amino acids. Only CDR3 DNA is held: 45 bases, read in frame from base 1. V loses 1 base at its end and J loses 5 bases; junction bases beyond the gene matches: 10. CDR1 GTSNPN and CDR2 SVGIG are derived from the germline V gene (reference sequence). This TCR was recovered from a boy aged 2 to 10 in good health and CMV-seronegative. The chain employs TRBV30 and TRBJ1-1; 7 bases in the junction line up with TRBD1. The sequencing input was PBMCs. The CDR3 is CAWSGGGYSRTEAFF. The DNA sequence follows: TGTGCCTGGAGTGGAGGGGGCTACAGTAGGACTGAAGCTTTCTTT.